This is a list of T cell receptor beta chains from one sample in a study of blood T cell repertoires in COVID-19. Libraries were prepared by immunoSEQ multiplex PCR; TCRdb keeps only in-frame clonotypes and omits some of them. The top ten hold 15% to 20% of the sample, which has 75,000 to 95,000 clones, around four fifths seen once. Source material: peripheral blood. The receptors stem from a man older than 75 with active or convalescent COVID-19. Both conserved end residues are part of each CDR3. The D gene is left open where the match is weak. The listing skips clone size in some rows; elsewhere it reads once, few, many or a size class.

CDR3 protein | CDR3 DNA | clone size | V gene | D gene | J gene
CASKPLAGVGQETQYF | TGTGCCTCCAAGCCCCTAGCGGGGGTCGGACAAGAGACCCAGTACTTC | - | TRBV7-8 | TRBD2 | TRBJ2-5
CASSYPGGRRVKLFF | TGTGCCAGCAGTTACCCAGGGGGCCGTCGCGTAAAACTGTTTTTT | - | TRBV28 | TRBD1 | TRBJ1-4
CASSRTISSGANVLTF | TGTGCCAGCAGCCGGACTATTAGCTCTGGGGCCAACGTCCTGACTTTC | - | TRBV3-1/TRBV3-2 | - | TRBJ2-6
CASSPHRGRGELFF | TGTGCCAGCAGCCCACACAGGGGGCGCGGGGAGCTGTTTTTT | - | TRBV7-8 | TRBD1 | TRBJ2-2
CASSRTGTGANVLTF | TGTGCCAGCAGTAGAACAGGGACTGGGGCCAACGTCCTGACTTTC | - | TRBV28 | - | TRBJ2-6
CASSFLGGSYANTGELFF | TGCGCCAGCAGCTTCCTTGGTGGCAGTTACGCGAACACCGGGGAGCTGTTTTTT | - | TRBV5-1 | - | TRBJ2-2
CASSPIAGGRETEAFF | TGTGCCAGCAGCCCGATCGCAGGGGGCCGGGAGACTGAAGCTTTCTTT | few | TRBV7-7 | TRBD1 | TRBJ1-1
CASSLVDEKLFF | TGTGCCAGCAGTTTAGTAGATGAAAAACTGTTTTTT | - | TRBV28 | - | TRBJ1-4
CASSPSLAGGLGEQFF | TGTGCCAGCAGCCCGTCACTAGCGGGAGGGCTCGGTGAGCAGTTCTTC | - | TRBV7-3 | TRBD2 | TRBJ2-1
CASSLPSGLQVNEQFF | TGTGCCAGCAGCTTACCCTCAGGACTCCAAGTTAATGAGCAGTTCTTC | once | TRBV11-1 | - | TRBJ2-1
CAWSVRGQGQPQHF | TGTGCCTGGAGTGTACGCGGGCAGGGGCAGCCCCAGCATTTT | once | TRBV30 | - | TRBJ1-5
CASSVEGEWGEAFF | TGTGCCAGCAGCGTGGAGGGCGAGTGGGGTGAAGCTTTCTTT | - | TRBV11-3 | - | TRBJ1-1
CASSPGLAENIKETQYF | TGTGCCAGCAGCCCCGGACTAGCGGAAAATATTAAAGAGACCCAGTACTTC | - | TRBV7-9 | TRBD2 | TRBJ2-5
CASGPGQGAYGYTF | TGCGCCAGCGGTCCAGGGCAGGGCGCCTATGGCTACACCTTC | - | TRBV5-1 | - | TRBJ1-2
CASSLSRQPSGNTIYF | TGTGCCAGCAGTTTAAGCAGGCAACCTTCTGGAAACACCATATATTTT | once | TRBV27 | - | TRBJ1-3
CASSRDSWNEQFF | TGTGCCAGTAGTCGGGACTCCTGGAATGAGCAGTTCTTC | - | TRBV19 | - | TRBJ2-1
CASSAYQGSGGGYTF | TGTGCCAGCAGTGCCTACCAAGGCTCGGGTGGAGGCTACACCTTC | - | TRBV28 | - | TRBJ1-2
CASSEAHGGGPPQETQYF | TGTGCCAGCAGTGAAGCTCATGGCGGGGGCCCCCCTCAAGAGACCCAGTACTTC | - | TRBV6-1 | - | TRBJ2-5
CATGPGLDPQHF | TGTGCCACCGGGCCAGGGTTAGATCCCCAGCATTTT | - | TRBV6-5 | - | TRBJ1-5
CASSSAGFGNTEAFF | TGTGCCAGCTCATCAGCAGGGTTCGGGAACACTGAAGCTTTCTTT | - | TRBV18 | - | TRBJ1-1
CATSTSGPVDTQYF | TGTGCCACCAGTACTAGCGGGCCCGTGGATACGCAGTATTTT | - | TRBV24-1 | TRBD2 | TRBJ2-3
CASRGQETLPLHF | TGTGCCAGCAGGGGACAGGAGACTCTACCCCTCCACTTT | - | TRBV3-1/TRBV3-2 | TRBD1 | TRBJ1-6
CASSPGTGGYSNQPQHF | TGTGCCAGCTCGCCCGGGACAGGGGGATATAGCAATCAGCCCCAGCATTTT | - | TRBV18 | TRBD1 | TRBJ1-5
CASSESGGSIDTGELFF | TGCGCCAGCAGTGAGTCAGGGGGCAGCATTGACACCGGGGAGCTGTTTTTT | - | TRBV10-2 | TRBD1 | TRBJ2-2
CASRREETQYF | TGTGCCAGCAGGCGGGAAGAGACCCAGTACTTC | - | TRBV27 | - | TRBJ2-5
CASSDRDKGYTF | TGTGCCAGCAGCGACAGGGATAAGGGCTACACCTTC | - | TRBV12-3/TRBV12-4 | TRBD1 | TRBJ1-2
CASSVRTGGVSGELFF | TGTGCCAGCAGCGTAAGAACAGGGGGTGTGTCCGGGGAGCTGTTTTTT | - | TRBV5-5 | TRBD1 | TRBJ2-2
CASSRGGWETQYF | TGTGCCAGCAGCCGCGGCGGATGGGAGACCCAGTACTTC | - | TRBV21-1 | - | TRBJ2-5
CASSLGGLAGYVSEQFF | TGTGCCAGCAGCTTAGGTGGGCTAGCGGGGTACGTCAGTGAGCAGTTCTTC | - | TRBV7-2 | TRBD2 | TRBJ2-1
CASSYSERRGYTF | TGTGCCAGCAGTTACTCCGAGAGGCGCGGCTACACCTTC | - | TRBV6-5 | - | TRBJ1-2
CASTFSGREQFF | TGTGCCAGCACCTTCTCGGGTCGAGAGCAGTTCTTC | few | TRBV6-5 | - | TRBJ2-1
CSASPLSGLMTEAFF | TGCAGTGCTAGTCCGCTCTCGGGGTTGATGACTGAAGCTTTCTTT | - | TRBV20-1 | - | TRBJ1-1
CASSRSTLETQYF | TGTGCCAGCTCACGTAGCACTTTGGAGACCCAGTACTTC | - | TRBV18 | - | TRBJ2-5
CASSQVQGGSLHF | TGCGCCAGCAGCCAAGTACAGGGGGGGTCCCTCCACTTT | - | TRBV4-1 | TRBD1 | TRBJ1-6
CAWSDRDRAAKNIQYF | TGTGCCTGGAGCGACCGGGACAGGGCAGCCAAAAACATTCAGTACTTC | - | TRBV30 | TRBD1 | TRBJ2-4
CASSTTPRQGHGYTF | TGTGCCAGTAGTACCACCCCTCGGCAGGGTCATGGCTACACCTTC | once | TRBV19 | - | TRBJ1-2
CASSPPGGGNNEQFF | TGCGCCAGCAGCCCCCCCGGTGGGGGGAACAATGAGCAGTTCTTC | once | TRBV5-1 | - | TRBJ2-1
CASSLVGGAVPLGGYTF | TGTGCCAGCAGCTTGGTTGGGGGCGCAGTCCCCTTAGGAGGCTACACCTTC | once | TRBV5-8 | - | TRBJ1-2
CAISDYRQGVFEKLFF | TGTGCCATCAGTGACTACCGACAGGGAGTATTTGAAAAACTGTTTTTT | - | TRBV10-3 | TRBD1 | TRBJ1-4
CASRITGLLAGELFF | TGTGCCAGCAGGATTACAGGGTTGTTGGCCGGGGAGCTGTTTTTT | - | TRBV27 | - | TRBJ2-2
CASRGPGQNQPQHF | TGTGCCAGCAGGGGGCCGGGACAGAATCAGCCCCAGCATTTT | - | TRBV6-5 | TRBD1 | TRBJ1-5
CATSDRDSPSTDTQYF | TGTGCCACCAGTGATAGGGACAGCCCAAGCACAGATACGCAGTATTTT | once | TRBV24-1 | TRBD1 | TRBJ2-3
CASSRKTGPGNTIYF | TGTGCCAGCAGTAGAAAGACAGGGCCTGGAAACACCATATATTTT | - | TRBV6-5 | TRBD1 | TRBJ1-3
CASSPPRQAAEAFF | TGTGCCAGCTCACCACCGCGGCAAGCGGCTGAAGCTTTCTTT | - | TRBV18 | - | TRBJ1-1
CASSIGDPFNEQFF | TGTGCCAGTAGTATCGGGGATCCCTTCAATGAGCAGTTCTTC | many | TRBV19 | - | TRBJ2-1
CASSQGGPGELFF | TGTGCCAGCAGCCAAGGGGGCCCCGGGGAGCTGTTTTTT | - | TRBV3-1/TRBV3-2 | - | TRBJ2-2
CASRDPRDSGNTIYF | TGTGCCAGCAGGGATCCACGGGATTCTGGAAACACCATATATTTT | - | TRBV9 | - | TRBJ1-3
CAGGGGGQPQHF | TGTGCTGGCGGAGGCGGGGGACAGCCCCAGCATTTT | - | TRBV12-5 | - | TRBJ1-5
CASSLSIEGYTF | TGTGCCAGCAGCCTCTCTATAGAGGGCTACACCTTC | - | TRBV12-3/TRBV12-4 | - | TRBJ1-2
CASRQAGGSTNEKLFF | TGCGCCAGCAGGCAGGCAGGGGGCTCGACTAATGAAAAACTGTTTTTT | - | TRBV10-2 | TRBD1 | TRBJ1-4
CASSLRDLATNEKLFF | TGTGCCAGCAGCTTAAGAGATCTTGCAACTAATGAAAAACTGTTTTTT | - | TRBV7-9 | - | TRBJ1-4
CASSPRGAGGSYNEQFF | TGTGCCAGCAGCCCCCGGGGAGCGGGAGGCTCCTACAATGAGCAGTTCTTC | - | TRBV7-9 | TRBD2 | TRBJ2-1